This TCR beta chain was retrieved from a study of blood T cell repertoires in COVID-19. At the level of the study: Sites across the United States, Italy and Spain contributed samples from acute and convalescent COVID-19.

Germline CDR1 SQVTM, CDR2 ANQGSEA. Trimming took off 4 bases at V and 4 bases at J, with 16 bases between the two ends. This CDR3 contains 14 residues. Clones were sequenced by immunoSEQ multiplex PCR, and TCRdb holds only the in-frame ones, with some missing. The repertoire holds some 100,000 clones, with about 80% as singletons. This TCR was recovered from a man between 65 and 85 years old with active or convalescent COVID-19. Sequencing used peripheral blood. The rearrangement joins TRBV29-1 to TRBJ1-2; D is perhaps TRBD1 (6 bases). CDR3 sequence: CSVVSGGKGYGYTF. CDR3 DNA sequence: TGCAGCGTTGTGTCTGGGGGCAAGGGCTATGGCTACACCTTC. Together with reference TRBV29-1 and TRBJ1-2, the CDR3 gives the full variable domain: SAVISQKPSRDICQRGTSLTIQCQVDSQVTMMFWYRQQPGQSLTLIATANQGSEATYESGFVIDKFPISRPNLTFSTLTVSNMSPEDSSIYLCSVVSGGKGYGYTFGSGTRLTVV.